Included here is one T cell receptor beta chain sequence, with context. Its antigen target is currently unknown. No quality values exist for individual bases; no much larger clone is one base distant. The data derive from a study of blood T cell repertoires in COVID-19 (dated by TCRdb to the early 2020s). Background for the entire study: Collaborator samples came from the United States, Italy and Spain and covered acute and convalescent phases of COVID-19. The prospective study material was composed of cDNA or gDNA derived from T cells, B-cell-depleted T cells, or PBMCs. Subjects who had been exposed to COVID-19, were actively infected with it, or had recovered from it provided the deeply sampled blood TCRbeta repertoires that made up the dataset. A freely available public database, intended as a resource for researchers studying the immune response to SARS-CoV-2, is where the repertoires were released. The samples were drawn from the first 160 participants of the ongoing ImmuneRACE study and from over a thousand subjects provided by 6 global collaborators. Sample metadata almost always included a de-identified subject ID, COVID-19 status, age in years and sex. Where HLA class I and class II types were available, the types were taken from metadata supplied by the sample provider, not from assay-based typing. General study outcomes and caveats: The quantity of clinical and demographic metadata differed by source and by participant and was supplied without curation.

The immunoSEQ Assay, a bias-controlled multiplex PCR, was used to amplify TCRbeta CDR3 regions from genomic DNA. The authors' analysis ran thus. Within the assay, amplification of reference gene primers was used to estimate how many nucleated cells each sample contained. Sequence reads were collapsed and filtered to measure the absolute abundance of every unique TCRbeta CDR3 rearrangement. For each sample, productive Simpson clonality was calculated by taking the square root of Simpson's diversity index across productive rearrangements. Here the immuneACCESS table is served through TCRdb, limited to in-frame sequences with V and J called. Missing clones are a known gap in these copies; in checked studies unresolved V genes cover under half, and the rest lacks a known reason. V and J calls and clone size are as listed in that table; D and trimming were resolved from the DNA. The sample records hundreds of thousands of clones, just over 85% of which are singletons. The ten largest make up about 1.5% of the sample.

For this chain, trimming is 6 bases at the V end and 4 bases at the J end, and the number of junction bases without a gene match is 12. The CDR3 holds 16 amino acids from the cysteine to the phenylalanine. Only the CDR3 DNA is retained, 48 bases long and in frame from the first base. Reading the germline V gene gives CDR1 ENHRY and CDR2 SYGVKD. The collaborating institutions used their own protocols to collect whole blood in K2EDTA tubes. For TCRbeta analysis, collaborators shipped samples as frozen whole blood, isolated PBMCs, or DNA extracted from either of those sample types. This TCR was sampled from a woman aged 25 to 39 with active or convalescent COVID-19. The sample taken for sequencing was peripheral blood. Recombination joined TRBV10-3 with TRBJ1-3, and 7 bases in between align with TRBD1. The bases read TGTGCCATCAGCCCTGGACAGGTTGTTGGGGGAAACACCATATATTTT. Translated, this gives CAISPGQVVGGNTIYF.